This T cell receptor (beta chain) was found in a study of blood T cell repertoires in COVID-19. Profiling relied on immunoSEQ multiplex PCR, and the TCRdb table lists in-frame clones only, not all of them. The sample records about 200,000 clones, about 78% being singletons. Sequenced: peripheral blood. The clonotype comes from a woman aged 70-85 years with acute or convalescent COVID-19.

The CDR3 is CASSGPSTDTQYF. The CDR3 DNA sequence: TGTGCCAGCTCGGGCCCTAGCACAGATACGCAGTATTTT. The chain joins TRBV18 to TRBJ2-3, with D unresolved. Germline assignment: CDR1 KGHSH and CDR2 LQKENI. This CDR3 spans 13 amino acids. Trimming cost V 6 bases and J 0 bases, with 7 bases left between them.